Here is one T cell receptor beta chain with its context. Antigen unknown. This entry belongs to a study of T cell responses to AZD1222 COVID-19 vaccine. Notes on the study in general: White British people made up most donors, females outnumbered males, and clonal diversity was possibly underestimated. No day 14 peak samples; only post-peak repertoires were characterized. Of spike-specific TCRs, nearly half reportedly target regions left unmutated in variants. Increases in Spike-specific TCR breadth and depth were seen after two AZD1222 doses.

V lost 6 bases, J lost 2 bases, and 12 bases lay in between. The CDR3 length is 14 residues. Germline CDR1 SGHTA, CDR2 FQGNSA. Clones were read by immunoSEQ multiplex PCR, and TCRdb kept only the in-frame ones, dropping some. Of roughly 150,000 clones in the sample, roughly 90% were seen once. This clonotype was obtained from an adult in good health. The V call is TRBV7-2, the J call TRBJ2-3, with D tentatively TRBD1 (6 bases). The sequencing here drew on peripheral blood, taken on day 0 of AZD1222 vaccination. Written as DNA, the CDR3 is TGTGCCAGCAGGTGGGGGCGGAACACAGATACGCAGTATTTT. Protein product: CASRWGRNTDTQYF.